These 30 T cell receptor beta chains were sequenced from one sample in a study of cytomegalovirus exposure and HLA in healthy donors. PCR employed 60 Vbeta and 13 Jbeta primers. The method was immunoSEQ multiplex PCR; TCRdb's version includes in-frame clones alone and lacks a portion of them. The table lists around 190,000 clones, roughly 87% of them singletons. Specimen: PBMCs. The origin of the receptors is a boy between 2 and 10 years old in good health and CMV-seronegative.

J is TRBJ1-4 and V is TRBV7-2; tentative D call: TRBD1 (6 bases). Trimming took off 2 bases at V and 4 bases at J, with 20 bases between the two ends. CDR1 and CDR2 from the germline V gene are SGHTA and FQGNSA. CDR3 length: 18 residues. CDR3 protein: CASSLIPKGAGVNEKLFF. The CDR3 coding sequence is TGTGCCAGCAGCTTAATCCCAAAGGGTGCAGGGGTTAATGAAAAACTGTTTTTT.

The CDR3 bases are TGTGCCAGCAGTGACAGGGACTCACCCTACGAGCAGTACTTC. Protein sequence: CASSDRDSPYEQYF. The rearrangement uses TRBV6-1 and TRBJ2-7; TRBD2 is a possible D gene (6 bases). Germline V gene data show CDR1 as MNHNS and CDR2 as SASEGT. The V end lost 3 bases, the J end lost 2 bases, and 11 bases lay between the germline ends. The CDR3 length is 14 residues.

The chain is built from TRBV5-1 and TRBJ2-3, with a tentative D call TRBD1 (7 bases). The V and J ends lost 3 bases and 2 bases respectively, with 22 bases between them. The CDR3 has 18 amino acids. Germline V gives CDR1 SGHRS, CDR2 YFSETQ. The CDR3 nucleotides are TGCGCCAGCAGCTGGGACCCGACAGGGCCGGGGGTCACAGATACGCAGTATTTT. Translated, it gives CASSWDPTGPGVTDTQYF.

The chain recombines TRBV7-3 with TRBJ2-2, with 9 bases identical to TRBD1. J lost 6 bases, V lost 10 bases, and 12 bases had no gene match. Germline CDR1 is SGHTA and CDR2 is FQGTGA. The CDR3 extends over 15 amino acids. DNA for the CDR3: TGTGCCAACGGATTGGGACAGGGTTCTGCCGGGGAGCTGTTTTTT. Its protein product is CANGLGQGSAGELFF.

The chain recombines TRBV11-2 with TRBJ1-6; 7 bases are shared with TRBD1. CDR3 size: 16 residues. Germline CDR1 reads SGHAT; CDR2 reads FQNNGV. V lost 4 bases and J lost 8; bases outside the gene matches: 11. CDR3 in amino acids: CASSYPTGDRDSPLHF. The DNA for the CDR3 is TGTGCCAGCAGCTACCCCACAGGGGATCGGGATTCACCCCTCCACTTT.

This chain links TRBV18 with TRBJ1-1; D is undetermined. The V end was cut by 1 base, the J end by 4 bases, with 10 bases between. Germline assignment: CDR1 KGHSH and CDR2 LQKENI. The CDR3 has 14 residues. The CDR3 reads CASSPQASGTEAFF. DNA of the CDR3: TGTGCCAGCTCACCACAGGCCTCGGGCACTGAAGCTTTCTTT.

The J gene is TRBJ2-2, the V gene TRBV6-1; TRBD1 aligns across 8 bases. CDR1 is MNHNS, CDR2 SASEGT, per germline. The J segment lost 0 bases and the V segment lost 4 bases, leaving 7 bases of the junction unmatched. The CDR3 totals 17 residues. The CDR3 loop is CASSAHLQGANTGELFF. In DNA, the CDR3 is TGTGCCAGCAGTGCCCACTTACAGGGGGCGAACACCGGGGAGCTGTTTTTT.

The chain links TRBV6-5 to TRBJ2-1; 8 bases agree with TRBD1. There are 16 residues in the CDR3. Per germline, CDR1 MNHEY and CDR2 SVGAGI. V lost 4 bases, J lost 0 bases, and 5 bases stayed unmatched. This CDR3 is CASSSWTGSSYNEQFF. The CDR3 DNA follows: TGTGCCAGCAGTTCCTGGACAGGGAGCTCCTACAATGAGCAGTTCTTC.

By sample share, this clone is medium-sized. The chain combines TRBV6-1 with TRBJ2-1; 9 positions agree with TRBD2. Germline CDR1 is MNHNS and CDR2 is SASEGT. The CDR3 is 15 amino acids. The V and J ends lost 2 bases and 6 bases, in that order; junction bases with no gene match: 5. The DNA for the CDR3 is TGTGCCAGCAGTGAACAGGCGGGAGGGGGCAATGAGCAGTTCTTC. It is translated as CASSEQAGGGNEQFF.

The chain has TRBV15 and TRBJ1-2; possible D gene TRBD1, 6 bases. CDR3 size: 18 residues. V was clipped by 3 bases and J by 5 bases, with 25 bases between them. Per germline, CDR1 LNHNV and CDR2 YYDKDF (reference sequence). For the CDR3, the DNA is TGTGCCACCAGCAGCCTATTGGGGAAACAGGGCGCCCGATATGGCTACACCTTC. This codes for CATSSLLGKQGARYGYTF. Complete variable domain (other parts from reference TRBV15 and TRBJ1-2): DAMVIQNPRYQVTQFGKPVTLSCSQTLNHNVMYWYQQKSSQAPKLLFHYYDKDFNNEADTPDNFQSRRPNTSFCFLDIRSPGLGDTAMYLCATSSLLGKQGARYGYTFGSGTRLTVV.

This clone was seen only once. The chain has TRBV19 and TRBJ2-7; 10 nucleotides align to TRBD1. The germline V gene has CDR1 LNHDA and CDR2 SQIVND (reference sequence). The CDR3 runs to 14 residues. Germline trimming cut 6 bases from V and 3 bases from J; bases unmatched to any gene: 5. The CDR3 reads CASRNRDRGYEQYF. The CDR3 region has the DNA TGTGCCAGTAGGAACCGGGACAGGGGCTACGAGCAGTACTTC.

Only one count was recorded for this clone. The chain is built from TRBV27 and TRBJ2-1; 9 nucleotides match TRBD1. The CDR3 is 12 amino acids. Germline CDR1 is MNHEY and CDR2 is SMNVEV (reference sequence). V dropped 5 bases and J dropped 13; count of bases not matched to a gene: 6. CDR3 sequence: CASSPDRGTQFF. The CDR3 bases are TGTGCCAGCAGTCCGGACAGGGGAACTCAGTTCTTC.

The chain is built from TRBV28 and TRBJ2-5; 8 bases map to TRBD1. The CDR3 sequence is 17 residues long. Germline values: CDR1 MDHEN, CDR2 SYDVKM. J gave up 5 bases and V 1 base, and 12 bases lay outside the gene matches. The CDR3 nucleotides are TGTGCCAGCAGTTTATCAGTTGTGGACAGGGTAGGCGAGACCCAGTACTTC. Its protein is CASSLSVVDRVGETQYF.

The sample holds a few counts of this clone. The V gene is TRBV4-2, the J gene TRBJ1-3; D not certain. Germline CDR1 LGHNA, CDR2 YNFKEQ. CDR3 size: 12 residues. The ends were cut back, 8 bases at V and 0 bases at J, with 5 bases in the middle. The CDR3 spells CASWSSGNTIYF. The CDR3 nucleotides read TGTGCCAGCTGGAGCTCTGGAAACACCATATATTTT.

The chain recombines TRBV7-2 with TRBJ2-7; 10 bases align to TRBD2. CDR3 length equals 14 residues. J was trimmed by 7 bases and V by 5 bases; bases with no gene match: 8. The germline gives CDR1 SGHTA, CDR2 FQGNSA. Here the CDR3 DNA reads TGTGCCAGCAGCATAACTAGCGGGGCCCCGGAGCAGTACTTC. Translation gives CASSITSGAPEQYF.

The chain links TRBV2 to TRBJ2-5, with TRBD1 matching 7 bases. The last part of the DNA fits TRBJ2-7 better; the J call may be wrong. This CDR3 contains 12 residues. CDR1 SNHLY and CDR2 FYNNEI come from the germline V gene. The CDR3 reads CASSFRQGEQYF. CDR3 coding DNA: TGTGCCAGCAGTTTTCGACAGGGCGAGCAGTACTTC.

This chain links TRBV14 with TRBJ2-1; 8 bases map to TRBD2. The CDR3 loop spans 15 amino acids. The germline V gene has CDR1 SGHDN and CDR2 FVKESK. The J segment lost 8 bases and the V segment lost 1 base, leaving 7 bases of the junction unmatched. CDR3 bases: TGTGCCAGCAGCCAAGCCAGCGGGGGTATATATGAGCAGTTCTTC. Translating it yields CASSQASGGIYEQFF.

CDR3 sequence (DNA): TGCGCCAGCAGCCCCCGACAGGGTTACGAGCAGTACTTC. It encodes CASSPRQGYEQYF. The chain employs TRBV5-1 and TRBJ2-7; the match to TRBD1 covers 7 bases. The length of the CDR3 is 13 residues. CDR1 and CDR2 (germline): SGHRS, YFSETQ. The V segment lost 4 bases and the J segment 4 bases; nucleotides outside the gene matches: 5.

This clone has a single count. The DNA of the CDR3 is TGTGCCAGCAGTGAAGGTGTGACAGGGACTTCACCCCTCCACTTT. Translating it yields CASSEGVTGTSPLHF. The chain uses TRBV2 and TRBJ1-6; the match to TRBD1 covers 7 bases. Germline V gene data show CDR1 as SNHLY and CDR2 as FYNNEI. The trim removed 1 base at V and 9 bases at J, leaving 6 bases unmatched. There are 15 residues in the CDR3.

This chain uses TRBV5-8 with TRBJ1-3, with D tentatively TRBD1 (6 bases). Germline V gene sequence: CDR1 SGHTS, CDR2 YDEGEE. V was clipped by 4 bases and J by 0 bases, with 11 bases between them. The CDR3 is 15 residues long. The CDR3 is CASSRDRTSGNTIYF. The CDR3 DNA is TGTGCCAGCAGCCGCGACAGGACCTCTGGAAACACCATATATTTT.

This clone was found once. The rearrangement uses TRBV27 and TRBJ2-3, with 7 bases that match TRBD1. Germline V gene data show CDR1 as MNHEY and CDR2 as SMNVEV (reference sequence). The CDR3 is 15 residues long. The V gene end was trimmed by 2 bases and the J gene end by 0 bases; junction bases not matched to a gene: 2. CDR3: CASSLQTGSTDTQYF. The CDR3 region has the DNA TGTGCCAGCAGTTTACAGACAGGGAGCACAGATACGCAGTATTTT.

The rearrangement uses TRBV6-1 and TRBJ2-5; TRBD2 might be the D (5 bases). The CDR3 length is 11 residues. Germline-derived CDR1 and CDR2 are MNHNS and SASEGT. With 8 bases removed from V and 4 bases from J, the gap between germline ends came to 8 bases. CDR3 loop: CASGSGETQYF. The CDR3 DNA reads TGTGCCAGCGGGAGTGGAGAGACCCAGTACTTC.

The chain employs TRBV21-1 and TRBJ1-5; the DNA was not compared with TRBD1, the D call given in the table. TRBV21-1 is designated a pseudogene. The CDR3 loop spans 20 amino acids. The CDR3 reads CASSNVNRASALYSNQPQHF. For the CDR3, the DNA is TGTGCCAGCAGCAACGTTAACAGGGCCTCCGCCTTATATAGCAATCAGCCCCAGCATTTT.

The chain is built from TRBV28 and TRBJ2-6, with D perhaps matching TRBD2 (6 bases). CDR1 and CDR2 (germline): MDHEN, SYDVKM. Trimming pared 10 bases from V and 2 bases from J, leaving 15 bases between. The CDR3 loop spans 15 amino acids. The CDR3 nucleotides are TGTGCCACACTCCCCGGGGGAGCTGGGGCCAACGTCCTGACTTTC. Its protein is CATLPGGAGANVLTF.

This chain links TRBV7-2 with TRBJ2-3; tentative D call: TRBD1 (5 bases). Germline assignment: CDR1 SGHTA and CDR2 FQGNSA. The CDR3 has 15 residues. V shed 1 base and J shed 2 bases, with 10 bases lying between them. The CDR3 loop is CASSLEGQDTDTQYF. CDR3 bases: TGTGCCAGCAGCTTAGAGGGGCAGGACACAGATACGCAGTATTTT.

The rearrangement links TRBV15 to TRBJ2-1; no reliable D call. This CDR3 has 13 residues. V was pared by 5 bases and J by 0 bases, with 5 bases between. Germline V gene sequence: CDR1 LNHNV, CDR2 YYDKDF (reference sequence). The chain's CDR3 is CATSSSSYNEQFF. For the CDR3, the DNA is TGTGCCACCAGCTCCAGCTCCTACAATGAGCAGTTCTTC.

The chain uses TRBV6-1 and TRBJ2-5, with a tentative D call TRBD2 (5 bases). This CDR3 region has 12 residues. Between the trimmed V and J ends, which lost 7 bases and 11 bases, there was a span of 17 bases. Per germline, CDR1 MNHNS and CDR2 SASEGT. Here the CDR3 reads CASTTSGLSQYF. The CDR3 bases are TGTGCCAGCACCACTAGTGGATTATCACAGTACTTC.

In nucleotides, the CDR3 is TGTGCCAGCAGCCCTACTCCCCGGGGGTTTGGTAACGAAAAACTGTTTTTT. It translates to CASSPTPRGFGNEKLFF. The V and J genes are TRBV7-8 and TRBJ1-4; a weak D match, TRBD1 (5 bases). CDR3 size: 17 residues. Trimming removed 5 bases from V and 8 bases from J, with 24 bases in between. CDR1 SGHVS and CDR2 FQNEAQ come from the germline V gene.

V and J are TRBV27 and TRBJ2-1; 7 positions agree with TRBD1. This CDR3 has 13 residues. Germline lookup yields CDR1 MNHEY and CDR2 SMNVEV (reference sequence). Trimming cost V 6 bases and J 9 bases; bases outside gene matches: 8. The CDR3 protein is CASRTTGSGEQFF. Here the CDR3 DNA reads TGTGCCAGCAGGACGACAGGGTCAGGTGAGCAGTTCTTC.

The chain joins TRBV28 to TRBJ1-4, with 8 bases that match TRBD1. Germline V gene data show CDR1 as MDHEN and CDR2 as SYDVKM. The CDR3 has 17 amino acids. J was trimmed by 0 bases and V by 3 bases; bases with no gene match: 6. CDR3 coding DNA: TGTGCCAGCAGTTTCTACGGGACAGGATCAACTAATGAAAAACTGTTTTTT. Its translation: CASSFYGTGSTNEKLFF.